The entry that follows covers one T cell receptor (beta chain) sequence. This entry comes from a study of blood T cell repertoires in COVID-19. Study-wide background: Specimens from acute and convalescent COVID-19 originated in the United States, Italy and Spain. In each case, the material was cDNA or gDNA derived from T cells, B-cell-depleted T cells, or PBMCs.

In the authors' workflow: Cell counts per sample came from amplifying reference gene primers. Profiled with immunoSEQ multiplex PCR; TCRdb holds only in-frame clones, not every one. V and J calls and clone size are those listed in that table; D and trimming were worked out from the DNA. The sample holds 150,000 to 200,000 clones, roughly 80% seen once. From germline, CDR1 is SGHRS and CDR2 YFSETQ. With 1 base removed from V and 0 bases from J, the gap between germline ends came to 10 bases. This CDR3 spans 16 amino acids. This rearrangement joins TRBV5-1 to TRBJ1-4; TRBD1 might be the D (6 bases). This TCR came from a woman older than 75 with acute or convalescent COVID-19. Source material: peripheral blood. In nucleotides, the CDR3 is TGCGCCAGCAGCTTGACAGGGCCCGCAACTAATGAAAAACTGTTTTTT. Translated, it gives CASSLTGPATNEKLFF.